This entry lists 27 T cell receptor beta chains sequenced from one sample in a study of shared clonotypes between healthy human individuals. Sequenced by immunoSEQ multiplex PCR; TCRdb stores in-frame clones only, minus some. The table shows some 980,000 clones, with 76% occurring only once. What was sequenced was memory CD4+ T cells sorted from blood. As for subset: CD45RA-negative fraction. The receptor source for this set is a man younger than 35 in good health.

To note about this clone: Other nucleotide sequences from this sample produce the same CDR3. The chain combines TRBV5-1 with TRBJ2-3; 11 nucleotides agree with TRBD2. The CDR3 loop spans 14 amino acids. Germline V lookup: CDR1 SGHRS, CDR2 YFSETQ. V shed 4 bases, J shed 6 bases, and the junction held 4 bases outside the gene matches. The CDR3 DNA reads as TGCGCCAGCAGCCCGGGACTAGCGGCGGATACGCAGTATTTT. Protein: CASSPGLAADTQYF.

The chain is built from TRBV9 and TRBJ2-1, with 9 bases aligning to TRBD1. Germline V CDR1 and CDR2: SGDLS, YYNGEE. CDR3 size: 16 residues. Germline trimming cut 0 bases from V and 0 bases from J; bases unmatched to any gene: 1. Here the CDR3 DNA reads TGTGCCAGCAGCGTAGTGGGACAGGGCTCCTACAATGAGCAGTTCTTC. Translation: CASSVVGQGSYNEQFF.

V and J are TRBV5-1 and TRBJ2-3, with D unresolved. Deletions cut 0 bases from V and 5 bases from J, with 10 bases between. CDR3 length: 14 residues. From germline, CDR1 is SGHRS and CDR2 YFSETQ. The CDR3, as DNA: TGCGCCAGCAGCTTGGACTTTCCTCTAGATACGCAGTATTTT. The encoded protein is CASSLDFPLDTQYF.

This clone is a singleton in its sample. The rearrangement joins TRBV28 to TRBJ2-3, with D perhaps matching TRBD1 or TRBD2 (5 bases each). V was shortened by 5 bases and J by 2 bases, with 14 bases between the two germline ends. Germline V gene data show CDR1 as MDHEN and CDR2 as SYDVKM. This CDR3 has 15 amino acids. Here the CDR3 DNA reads TGTGCCAGCAGTCCTAACGGGGACCTCACAGATACGCAGTATTTT. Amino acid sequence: CASSPNGDLTDTQYF.

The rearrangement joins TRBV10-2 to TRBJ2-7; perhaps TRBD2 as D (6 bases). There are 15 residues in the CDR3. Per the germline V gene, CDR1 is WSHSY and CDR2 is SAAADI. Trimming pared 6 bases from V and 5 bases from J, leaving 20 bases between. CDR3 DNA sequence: TGCGCCAGCAGCGACGGGAGTGGGGGAAGGGACGAGCAGTACTTC. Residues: CASSDGSGGRDEQYF.

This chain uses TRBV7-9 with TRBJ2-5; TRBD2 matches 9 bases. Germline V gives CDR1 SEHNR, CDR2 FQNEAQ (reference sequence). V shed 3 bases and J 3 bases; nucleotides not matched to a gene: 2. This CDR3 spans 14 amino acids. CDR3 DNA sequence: TGTGCCAGCAGCTTTAGCGGGGGCAAAGAGACCCAGTACTTC. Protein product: CASSFSGGKETQYF.

The CDR3 DNA is TGCGCCAGCAGCTTTGGGACAGGTCCCACAGATACGCAGTATTTT. Its protein product is CASSFGTGPTDTQYF. The chain carries TRBV5-1 and TRBJ2-3; 8 bases are a match to TRBD1. CDR1 and CDR2 from the germline V gene are SGHRS and YFSETQ. The J segment lost 2 bases and the V segment lost 2 bases, leaving 4 bases of the junction unmatched. This CDR3 has 15 amino acids.

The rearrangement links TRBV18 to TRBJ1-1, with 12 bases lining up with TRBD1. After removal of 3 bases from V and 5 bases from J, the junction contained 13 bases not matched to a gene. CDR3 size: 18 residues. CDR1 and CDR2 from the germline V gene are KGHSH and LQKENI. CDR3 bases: TGTGCCAGCTCACCCAGAAGGGGACAGGGGGCAAGTCGGACTGAAGCTTTCTTT. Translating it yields CASSPRRGQGASRTEAFF.

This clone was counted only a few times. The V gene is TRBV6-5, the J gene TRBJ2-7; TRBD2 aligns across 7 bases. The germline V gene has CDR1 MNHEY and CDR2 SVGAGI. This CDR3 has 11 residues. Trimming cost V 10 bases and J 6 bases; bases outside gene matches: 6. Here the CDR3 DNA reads TGTGCCATCGGGACTATCGGCGAGCAGTACTTC. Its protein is CAIGTIGEQYF.

CDR3 region: CASSLQRVVTDTQYF. In nucleotides, the CDR3 is TGTGCCAGCAGCTTGCAGAGGGTAGTCACAGATACGCAGTATTTT. V is TRBV5-4 and J is TRBJ2-3; weak D call: TRBD2 (5 bases). Per germline, CDR1 SGHNT and CDR2 YYREEE (reference sequence). The CDR3 is 15 residues long. The V gene lost 1 base and the J gene lost 2 bases, with 11 bases spanning the gap.

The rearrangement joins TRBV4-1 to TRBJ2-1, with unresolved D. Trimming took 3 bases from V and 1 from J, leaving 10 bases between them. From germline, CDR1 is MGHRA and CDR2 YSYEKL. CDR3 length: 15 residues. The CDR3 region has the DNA TGCGCCAGCAGCCAGGGTCATTCGTCCTACAATGAGCAGTTCTTC. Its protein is CASSQGHSSYNEQFF.

CDR3 residues: CASSLGTSGGEYF. DNA for the CDR3: TGTGCCAGCAGCTTAGGGACTAGCGGGGGCGAGTATTTT. The chain couples TRBV7-8 to TRBJ2-3, with 13 bases matching TRBD2. Trimming took 1 base from V and 13 from J; bases not matched to a gene: 2. The V gene's germline CDR1 is SGHVS and CDR2 FQNEAQ. The CDR3 is 13 amino acids.

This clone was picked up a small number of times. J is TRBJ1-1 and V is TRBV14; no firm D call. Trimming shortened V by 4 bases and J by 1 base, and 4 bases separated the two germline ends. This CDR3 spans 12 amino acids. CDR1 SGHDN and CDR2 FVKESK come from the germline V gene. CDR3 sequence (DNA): TGTGCCAGCAGCCGATGGAACACTGAAGCTTTCTTT. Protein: CASSRWNTEAFF.

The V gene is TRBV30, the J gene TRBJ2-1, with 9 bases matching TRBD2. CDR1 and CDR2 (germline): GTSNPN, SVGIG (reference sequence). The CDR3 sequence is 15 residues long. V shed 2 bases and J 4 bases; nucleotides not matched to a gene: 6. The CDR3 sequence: CAWSRGLAEYNEQFF. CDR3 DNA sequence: TGTGCCTGGAGTAGGGGACTAGCAGAATACAATGAGCAGTTCTTC.

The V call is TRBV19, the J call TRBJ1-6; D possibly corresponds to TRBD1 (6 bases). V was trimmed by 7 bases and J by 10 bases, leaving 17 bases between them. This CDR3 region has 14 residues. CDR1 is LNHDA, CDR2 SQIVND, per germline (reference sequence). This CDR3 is CASTTTWGRSPLHF. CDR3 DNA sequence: TGTGCCAGTACCACGACTTGGGGGCGATCACCCCTCCACTTT.

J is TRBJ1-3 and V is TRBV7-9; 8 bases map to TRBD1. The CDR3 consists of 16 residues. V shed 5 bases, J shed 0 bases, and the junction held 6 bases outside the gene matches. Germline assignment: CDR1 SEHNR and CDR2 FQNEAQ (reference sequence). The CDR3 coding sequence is TGTGCCAGCAGCCCGGGACAGGTCCGCTCTGGAAACACCATATATTTT. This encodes CASSPGQVRSGNTIYF.

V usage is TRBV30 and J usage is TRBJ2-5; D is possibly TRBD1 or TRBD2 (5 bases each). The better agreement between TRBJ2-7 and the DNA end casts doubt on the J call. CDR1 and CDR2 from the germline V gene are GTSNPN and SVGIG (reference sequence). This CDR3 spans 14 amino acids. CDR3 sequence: CAWSRRDGSYEQYF. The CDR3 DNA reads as TGTGCCTGGAGTCGCCGGGACGGCTCCTACGAGCAGTACTTC.

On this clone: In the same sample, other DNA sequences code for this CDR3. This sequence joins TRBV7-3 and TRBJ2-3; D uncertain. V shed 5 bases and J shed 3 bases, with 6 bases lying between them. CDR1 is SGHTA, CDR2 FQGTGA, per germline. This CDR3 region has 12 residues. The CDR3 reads CASSPRTDTQYF. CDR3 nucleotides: TGTGCCAGCAGCCCCCGGACAGATACGCAGTATTTT.

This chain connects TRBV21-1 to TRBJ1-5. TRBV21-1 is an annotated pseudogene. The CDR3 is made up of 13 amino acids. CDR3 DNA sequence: TGTGCCAGCAGCCGGAACACGGGTCAGCCCCAGCATTTT. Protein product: CASSRNTGQPQHF.

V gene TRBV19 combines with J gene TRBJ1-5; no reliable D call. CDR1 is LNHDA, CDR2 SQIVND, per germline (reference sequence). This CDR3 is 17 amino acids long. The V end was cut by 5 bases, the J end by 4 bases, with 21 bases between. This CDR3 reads CASSPNQPGSGNQPQHF. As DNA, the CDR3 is TGTGCCAGTAGTCCAAACCAACCGGGGTCGGGTAATCAGCCCCAGCATTTT.

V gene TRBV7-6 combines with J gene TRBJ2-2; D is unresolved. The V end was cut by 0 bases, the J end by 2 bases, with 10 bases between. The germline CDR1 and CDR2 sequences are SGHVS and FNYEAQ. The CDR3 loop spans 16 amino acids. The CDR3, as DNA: TGTGCCAGCAGCTTAGCTAGACCTGAAAACACCGGGGAGCTGTTTTTT. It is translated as CASSLARPENTGELFF.

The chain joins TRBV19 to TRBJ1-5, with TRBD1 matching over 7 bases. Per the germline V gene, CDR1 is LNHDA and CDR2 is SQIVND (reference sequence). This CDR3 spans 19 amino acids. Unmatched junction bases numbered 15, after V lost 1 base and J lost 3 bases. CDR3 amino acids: CASSIGLYRGRRDNQPQHF. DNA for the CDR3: TGTGCCAGTAGTATAGGATTGTACAGGGGAAGAAGGGACAATCAGCCCCAGCATTTT.

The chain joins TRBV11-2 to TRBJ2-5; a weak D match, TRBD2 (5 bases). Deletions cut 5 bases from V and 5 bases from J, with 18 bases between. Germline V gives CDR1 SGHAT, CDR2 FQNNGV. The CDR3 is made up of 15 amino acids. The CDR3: CASSRQGAEGETQYF. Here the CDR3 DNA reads TGTGCCAGCAGCCGTCAAGGAGCGGAAGGGGAGACCCAGTACTTC.

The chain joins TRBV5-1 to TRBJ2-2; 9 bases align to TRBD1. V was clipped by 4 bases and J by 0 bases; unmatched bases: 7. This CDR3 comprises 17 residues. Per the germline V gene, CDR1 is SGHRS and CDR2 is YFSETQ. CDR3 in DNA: TGCGCCAGCAGCGACCGGGACAGGGTAACGAACACCGGGGAGCTGTTTTTT. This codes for CASSDRDRVTNTGELFF.

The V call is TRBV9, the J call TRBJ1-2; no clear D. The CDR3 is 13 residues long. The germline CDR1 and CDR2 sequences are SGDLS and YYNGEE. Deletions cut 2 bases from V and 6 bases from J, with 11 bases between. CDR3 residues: CASSVGLFDGYTF. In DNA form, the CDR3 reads TGTGCCAGCAGCGTCGGATTATTCGATGGCTACACCTTC. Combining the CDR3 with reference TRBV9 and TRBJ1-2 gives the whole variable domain DSGVTQTPKHLITATGQRVTLRCSPRSGDLSVYWYQQSLDQGLQFLIQYYNGEERAKGNILERFSAQQFPDLHSELNLSSLELGDSALYFCASSVGLFDGYTFGSGTRLTVV.

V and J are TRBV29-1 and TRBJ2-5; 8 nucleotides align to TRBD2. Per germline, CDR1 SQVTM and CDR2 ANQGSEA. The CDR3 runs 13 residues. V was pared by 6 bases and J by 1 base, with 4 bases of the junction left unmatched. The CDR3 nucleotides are TGCAGCGTGCGAGCGGGGGTCCAAGAGACCCAGTACTTC. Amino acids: CSVRAGVQETQYF.

This chain's CDR3 is CASGVQGNTEAFF. The CDR3 DNA reads as TGTGCCAGCGGTGTACAGGGTAACACTGAAGCTTTCTTT. The rearrangement joins TRBV2 to TRBJ1-1; TRBD1 might be the D (6 bases). This CDR3 has 13 amino acids. Germline assignment: CDR1 SNHLY and CDR2 FYNNEI. The germline V and J ends were trimmed by 8 bases and 2 bases, with 12 bases remaining between them.